The 27 T cell receptor beta chains listed next were all sequenced from one sample in a study of cytomegalovirus exposure and HLA in healthy donors. This table comes from immunoSEQ multiplex PCR, and its TCRdb copy is limited to in-frame clones, with some not included. Of approximately 190,000 clones in the sample, approximately 82% were seen once. Sequencing was done on a sample of PBMCs. Receptors originate from a young woman in good health and CMV-seropositive.

The chain is built from TRBV30 and TRBJ1-1, with a tentative D call TRBD1 (5 bases). The germline gives CDR1 GTSNPN, CDR2 SVGIG (reference sequence). The length of the CDR3 is 14 residues. The ends were cut back, 3 bases at V and 6 bases at J, with 17 bases in the middle. CDR3 amino acids: CAWRLQGVGAEAFF. The CDR3 DNA reads TGTGCCTGGAGGCTCCAGGGCGTGGGCGCTGAAGCTTTCTTT.

The chain couples TRBV27 to TRBJ2-2; a possible D gene is TRBD1 (6 bases). The CDR3 sequence is 16 residues long. With 3 bases removed from V and 3 bases from J, the gap between germline ends came to 14 bases. Germline CDR1 and CDR2: MNHEY and SMNVEV (reference sequence). The CDR3 here is CASSFSGTSHTGELFF. CDR3 DNA: TGTGCCAGCAGTTTTTCCGGGACATCCCACACCGGGGAGCTGTTTTTT.

There are a few counts of this clone. The V and J genes are TRBV29-1 and TRBJ2-1, with a weak D call TRBD1 (6 bases). Germline V lookup: CDR1 SQVTM, CDR2 ANQGSEA. The V gene lost 8 bases and the J gene lost 8 bases, with 13 bases spanning the gap. This CDR3 is built from 11 residues. The CDR3 region is CSTSNRDEQFF. As DNA, the CDR3 is TGCAGCACTTCGAACAGGGATGAGCAGTTCTTC.

This clone has just a few counts. The chain carries TRBV5-1 and TRBJ2-7, with D possibly matching TRBD1 (6 bases). V lost 1 base and J 4 bases, leaving 12 bases between the germline ends. The CDR3 sequence is 14 residues long. Looked up from germline, CDR1 is SGHRS and CDR2 is YFSETQ. CDR3 bases: TGCGCCAGCAGCTTGATCAGGGGTCAATACGAGCAGTACTTC. Its protein is CASSLIRGQYEQYF.

The chain has TRBV15 and TRBJ1-5, with D maybe TRBD1 (6 bases). Trimming pared 0 bases from V and 3 bases from J, leaving 12 bases between. Germline assignment: CDR1 LNHNV and CDR2 YYDKDF (reference sequence). This CDR3 has 16 amino acids. DNA of the CDR3: TGTGCCACCAGCAGAGAAGGAGGACAGCTCAATCAGCCCCAGCATTTT. Its protein is CATSREGGQLNQPQHF.

The rearrangement uses TRBV10-3 and TRBJ2-7; TRBD1 matches 8 bases. This CDR3 region has 16 residues. Germline V lookup: CDR1 ENHRY, CDR2 SYGVKD. V dropped 5 bases and J dropped 1; count of bases not matched to a gene: 10. CDR3 region: CAISTSAGQGSYEQYF. The DNA for the CDR3 is TGTGCCATCAGTACATCCGCCGGACAGGGTTCCTACGAGCAGTACTTC.

The chain is built from TRBV28 and TRBJ2-7; 7 positions match TRBD1. The CDR3 has 12 residues. The ends lost 10 bases at V and 3 bases at J; junction bases unmatched: 6. Germline values: CDR1 MDHEN, CDR2 SYDVKM. This CDR3 is CATETGRYEQYF. The CDR3, as DNA: TGTGCCACGGAGACAGGGCGCTACGAGCAGTACTTC.

This clone occurred once. V is TRBV6-5 and J is TRBJ1-1, with 7 bases aligning to TRBD1. The germline CDR1 and CDR2 sequences are MNHEY and SVGAGI. With V trimmed by 3 bases and J by 11 bases, 9 bases remained unmatched. CDR3 length: 13 amino acids. CDR3: CASSYPGQHAAFF. CDR3 coding DNA: TGTGCCAGCAGTTATCCGGGACAGCATGCCGCTTTCTTT.

The chain links TRBV28 to TRBJ2-2, with 8 positions matching TRBD1. V lost 6 bases to trimming and J lost 6 bases; unmatched junction nucleotides: 9. Germline CDR1 and CDR2: MDHEN and SYDVKM. The CDR3 is 15 residues long. For the CDR3, the DNA is TGTGCCAGCAGCCCCCCGGGACAGGTGGCCGGGGAGCTGTTTTTT. Translation gives CASSPPGQVAGELFF.

The V gene is TRBV6-5, the J gene TRBJ2-3; 8 nucleotides align to TRBD1. Germline V gene sequence: CDR1 MNHEY, CDR2 SVGAGI. The CDR3 length is 16 residues. The trim removed 0 bases at V and 3 bases at J, leaving 5 bases unmatched. CDR3 region: CASSYSGQGMTDTQYF. CDR3 bases: TGTGCCAGCAGTTACTCCGGACAGGGTATGACAGATACGCAGTATTTT.

This chain joins TRBV2 and TRBJ2-2; 8 bases fit TRBD2. In germline, CDR1 is SNHLY, CDR2 FYNNEI. This CDR3 spans 15 amino acids. The J segment lost 7 bases and the V segment lost 7 bases, leaving 11 bases of the junction unmatched. CDR3 nucleotides: TGTGCCAGCACCCCTCTAGCGGGCGGGATCGGGGAGCTGTTTTTT. Its protein product is CASTPLAGGIGELFF.

The table lists this clone with a few counts. The J gene is TRBJ1-1, the V gene TRBV27, with TRBD1 matching over 7 bases. The V segment lost 3 bases and the J segment 4 bases; nucleotides outside the gene matches: 8. The CDR3 runs to 15 residues. The V gene's germline CDR1 is MNHEY and CDR2 SMNVEV (reference sequence). The CDR3 sequence is CASSFLDRDGTEAFF. CDR3 sequence (DNA): TGTGCCAGCAGTTTCCTCGACAGGGATGGCACTGAAGCTTTCTTT.

The chain uses TRBV28 and TRBJ2-5, with a possible D match to TRBD2 (6 bases). Germline V CDR1 and CDR2: MDHEN, SYDVKM. V lost 7 bases, J lost 0 bases, and 15 bases lay in between. This CDR3 has 15 amino acids. The CDR3 reads CASNLVGGHQETQYF. The DNA of the CDR3 is TGTGCCAGCAACCTTGTGGGAGGCCACCAAGAGACCCAGTACTTC. Using reference TRBV28 and TRBJ2-5 for the parts outside the CDR3, the full variable domain is DVKVTQSSRYLVKRTGEKVFLECVQDMDHENMFWYRQDPGLGLRLIYFSYDVKMKEKGDIPEGYSVSREKKERFSLILESASTNQTSMYLCASNLVGGHQETQYFGPGTRLLVL.

The J gene is TRBJ1-1, the V gene TRBV18, with a weak D call TRBD1 (6 bases). CDR3 length: 14 amino acids. Trimming pared 1 base from V and 1 base from J, leaving 7 bases between. In germline, CDR1 is KGHSH, CDR2 LQKENI. The CDR3 sequence is CASSPRTANTEAFF. Here the CDR3 DNA reads TGTGCCAGCTCACCACGGACAGCGAACACTGAAGCTTTCTTT.

The chain couples TRBV7-8 to TRBJ1-5, with D tentatively TRBD1 (5 bases). CDR1 and CDR2 (germline): SGHVS, FQNEAQ. CDR3 size: 15 residues. V was shortened by 0 bases and J by 5 bases, with 11 bases between the two germline ends. This CDR3 reads CASSLAGGEYQPQHF. Written as DNA, the CDR3 is TGTGCCAGCAGCTTAGCGGGGGGAGAATATCAGCCCCAGCATTTT.

This sequence joins TRBV9 and TRBJ1-2, with 8 bases lining up with TRBD1. Germline loops: CDR1 SGDLS, CDR2 YYNGEE. The CDR3 contains 14 residues. After removal of 2 bases from V and 8 bases from J, the junction contained 8 bases not matched to a gene. The CDR3 DNA reads TGTGCCAGCAGCGTTTACCAGGGGGCGCGAGGCTACACCTTC. Encoded protein: CASSVYQGARGYTF.

The CDR3 DNA follows: TGTGCCAGTAGCTCCGGTTTGAACACTGAAGCTTTCTTT. Residues: CASSSGLNTEAFF. The chain carries TRBV19 and TRBJ1-1, with D uncertain. The CDR3 covers 13 residues. CDR1 and CDR2 (germline): LNHDA, SQIVND (reference sequence). The ends were cut back, 6 bases at V and 0 bases at J, with 8 bases in the middle.

This rearrangement joins TRBV29-1 to TRBJ2-1; TRBD2 aligns across 8 bases. Trimming cost V 4 bases and J 6 bases; bases outside gene matches: 2. The CDR3 contains 12 residues. From germline, CDR1 is SQVTM and CDR2 ANQGSEA. The CDR3 region has the DNA TGCAGCGTTGGTAGCGGGATCAATGAGCAGTTCTTC. Translating it yields CSVGSGINEQFF.

The V gene is TRBV7-3, the J gene TRBJ2-2; 11 bases fit TRBD2. CDR1 and CDR2 (germline): SGHTA, FQGTGA. V gave up 5 bases and J gave up 0 bases; unmatched junction bases: 5. CDR3 size: 17 residues. CDR3 DNA sequence: TGTGCCAGCAGCCAAAGACTAGCGGGATCGAACACCGGGGAGCTGTTTTTT. This translates into CASSQRLAGSNTGELFF.

The chain combines TRBV18 with TRBJ1-5; weak D call: TRBD1 (5 bases). The CDR3 runs 13 residues. Germline-derived CDR1 and CDR2 are KGHSH and LQKENI. Trimming took 9 bases from V and 1 from J, leaving 10 bases between them. The DNA for the CDR3 is TGTGCCAGTGTTCGGGGGAGCAATCAGCCCCAGCATTTT. This sequence encodes CASVRGSNQPQHF.

J is TRBJ1-1 and V is TRBV7-6; D is uncertain. Trimming took 4 bases from V and 8 from J, leaving 14 bases between them. The CDR3 sequence is 13 residues long. Germline loops: CDR1 SGHVS, CDR2 FNYEAQ. CDR3 sequence: CASSSSTEAEAFF. The CDR3 nucleotides read TGTGCCAGCAGCTCCTCGACTGAAGCCGAAGCTTTCTTT.

This rearrangement joins TRBV7-9 to TRBJ2-3, with TRBD1 as a possible D gene (5 bases). The V end was cut by 1 base, the J end by 5 bases, with 13 bases between. Per the germline V gene, CDR1 is SEHNR and CDR2 is FQNEAQ (reference sequence). CDR3 length: 15 amino acids. The CDR3: CASSLGQSSGDTQYF. The CDR3 coding sequence is TGTGCCAGCAGCTTAGGACAGAGCAGTGGAGATACGCAGTATTTT. Full variable domain (missing parts from reference TRBV7-9 and TRBJ2-3): DTGVSQNPRHKITKRGQNVTFRCDPISEHNRLYWYRQTLGQGPEFLTYFQNEAQLEKSRLLSDRFSAERPKGSFSTLEIQRTEQGDSAMYLCASSLGQSSGDTQYFGPGTRLTVL.

V and J are TRBV18 and TRBJ1-5, with 9 bases fitting TRBD1. The CDR3 is 16 amino acids. The junction had 7 bases not matched to a gene; V was cut back by 6 bases and J by 1 base. From germline, CDR1 is KGHSH and CDR2 LQKENI. CDR3 nucleotide sequence: TGTGCCAGCTCTCCTGGGACAGGGCAAAGCAATCAGCCCCAGCATTTT. Translated, it gives CASSPGTGQSNQPQHF.

The rearrangement uses TRBV28 and TRBJ2-1, with TRBD1 as a possible D gene (5 bases). This CDR3 is 16 amino acids long. Germline V lookup: CDR1 MDHEN, CDR2 SYDVKM. Trimming cost V 3 bases and J 5 bases, with 17 bases left between them. CDR3 region: CASSFYRSYGDNEQFF. In nucleotides, the CDR3 is TGTGCCAGCAGTTTCTACAGGTCATATGGGGACAATGAGCAGTTCTTC.

For this clone: Without the conserved terminal phenylalanine or tryptophan, this CDR3 likely stems from a read error. The DNA is omitted, as the CDR3 cannot be located on it reliably, and the CDR3 follows TCRdb's listing. Here the CDR3 reads CASSDSLAGGGGKG. The chain employs TRBV6-4 and TRBJ2-7; the D segment call TRBD2 is taken from the table without a DNA check. From its first to its last residue, the CDR3 has 14 amino acids. Germline loops: CDR1 MRHNA, CDR2 SNTAGT.

This clone was found once. This chain uses TRBV11-2 with TRBJ2-7; D gene unclear. The CDR3 totals 15 residues. CDR1 and CDR2 (germline): SGHAT, FQNNGV. Between the trimmed V and J ends, which lost 3 bases and 5 bases, there was a span of 17 bases. The CDR3 DNA reads TGTGCCAGCAGCTTCAGAGGTATAGTAACCGACGAGCAGTACTTC. Encoded protein: CASSFRGIVTDEQYF. The full variable domain, completed using reference TRBV11-2 and TRBJ2-7, is EAGVAQSPRYKIIEKRQSVAFWCNPISGHATLYWYQQILGQGPKLLIQFQNNGVVDDSQLPKDRFSAERLKGVDSTLKIQPAKLEDSAVYLCASSFRGIVTDEQYFGPGTRLTVT.

In this sample, this clone turned up a few times. The J gene is TRBJ1-1, the V gene TRBV6-4; D is ambiguous. The CDR3 has 14 amino acids. Trimming removed 0 bases at V and 4 bases at J, with 9 bases between. CDR1 and CDR2 (germline): MRHNA, SNTAGT. DNA of the CDR3: TGTGCCAGCAGTGACTCGAGTCGGGGCACTGAAGCTTTCTTT. Residues: CASSDSSRGTEAFF.